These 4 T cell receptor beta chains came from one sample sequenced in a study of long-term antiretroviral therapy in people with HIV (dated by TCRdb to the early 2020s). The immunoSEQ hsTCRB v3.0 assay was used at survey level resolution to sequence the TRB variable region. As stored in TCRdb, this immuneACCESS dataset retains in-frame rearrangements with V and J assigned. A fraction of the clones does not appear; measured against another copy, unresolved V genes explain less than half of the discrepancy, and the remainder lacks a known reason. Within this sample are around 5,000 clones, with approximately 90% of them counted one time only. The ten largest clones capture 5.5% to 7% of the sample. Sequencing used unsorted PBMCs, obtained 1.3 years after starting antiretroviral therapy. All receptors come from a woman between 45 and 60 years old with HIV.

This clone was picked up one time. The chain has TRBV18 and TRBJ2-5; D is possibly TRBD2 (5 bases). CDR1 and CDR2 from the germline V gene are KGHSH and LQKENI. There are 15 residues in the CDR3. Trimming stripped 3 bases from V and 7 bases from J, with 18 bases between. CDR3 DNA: TGTGCCAGCTCACCGGGAAGCGCCGCACGGGGGACCCAGTACTTC. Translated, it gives CASSPGSAARGTQYF.

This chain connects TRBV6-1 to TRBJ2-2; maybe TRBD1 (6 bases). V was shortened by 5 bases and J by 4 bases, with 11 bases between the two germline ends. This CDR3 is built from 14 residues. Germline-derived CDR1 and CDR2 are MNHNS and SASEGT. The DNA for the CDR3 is TGTGCCAGCAGTTCTACAGGGACCACCGGGGAGCTGTTTTTT. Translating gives CASSSTGTTGELFF.

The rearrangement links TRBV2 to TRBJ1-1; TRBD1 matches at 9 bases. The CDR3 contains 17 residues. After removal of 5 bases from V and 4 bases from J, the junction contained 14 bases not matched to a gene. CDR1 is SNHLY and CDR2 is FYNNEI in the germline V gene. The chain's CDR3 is CASSKGQGRMGGTEAFF. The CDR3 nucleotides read TGTGCCAGCAGTAAAGGACAGGGGCGAATGGGCGGCACTGAAGCTTTCTTT.

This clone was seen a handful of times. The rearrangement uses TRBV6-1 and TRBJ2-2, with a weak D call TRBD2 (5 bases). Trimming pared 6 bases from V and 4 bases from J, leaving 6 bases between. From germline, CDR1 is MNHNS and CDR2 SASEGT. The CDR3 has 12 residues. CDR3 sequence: CASRAVTGELFF. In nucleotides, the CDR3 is TGTGCCAGCAGAGCGGTCACCGGGGAGCTGTTTTTT.